A selection of T cell receptor beta chains follows, all from one sample in a study of shared clonotypes between healthy human individuals. Generated by immunoSEQ multiplex PCR, the TCRdb table keeps only in-frame clones and is missing some. The sample has a few million clones; roughly 92% are singletons. What was sequenced was naive CD4+ T cells from PBMCs. These receptors were obtained from a man in his late teens or twenties in good health. Some clones in this sample may be carry-over from other donors' samples. Both conserved end residues are part of each CDR3. D genes are given only for firm matches. Clone size is given for some rows only: seen once, a few or many times, or a class if the clone is expanded.

size	J	V	D	DNA	CDR3
.	TRBJ2-7	TRBV6-5	TRBD1	TGTGCCAGCAGTCCGGGACAGGGAACAATCTACGAGCAGTACTTC	CASSPGQGTIYEQYF
.	TRBJ1-1	TRBV5-4	.	TGTGCCAGCAATGGGGGGACTAGGCCGAACACTGAAGCTTTCTTT	CASNGGTRPNTEAFF
.	TRBJ1-2	TRBV5-6	.	TGTGCCAGCAGCTTGGTGTTGACAGGCGATTCCTATGGCTACACCTTC	CASSLVLTGDSYGYTF
.	TRBJ1-2	TRBV29-1	.	TGCAGCGTTGGGGCAGGAAACTATGGCTACACCTTC	CSVGAGNYGYTF
.	TRBJ2-1	TRBV6-1	.	TGTGCCAGTACTGGGAGGCAGAACAATGAGCAGTTCTTC	CASTGRQNNEQFF
.	TRBJ2-1	TRBV14	TRBD2	TGTGCCAGCAGCCAGAGGGGACTAGCGGGAGGACTTTACAATGAGCAGTTCTTC	CASSQRGLAGGLYNEQFF
.	TRBJ2-1	TRBV7-6	.	TGTGCCAGCAGTCTCTCGCGGGCCAATGAGCAGTTCTTC	CASSLSRANEQFF
.	TRBJ2-3	TRBV5-4	TRBD1	TGTGCCAGCAGCTGGTGGACAGGGGATACGCAGTATTTT	CASSWWTGDTQYF
.	TRBJ2-6	TRBV10-2	.	TGCGCCAGCAGAGGACAAGATCTAGGCTCTGGGGCCAACGTCCTGACTTTC	CASRGQDLGSGANVLTF
once	TRBJ1-1	TRBV28	TRBD1	TGTGCCAGCAGTTCCCGGGACAGGGGGCCGGGCACTGAAGCTTTCTTT	CASSSRDRGPGTEAFF
.	TRBJ2-1	TRBV9	TRBD2	TGTGCCAGCAGCCTGGGACTAGCGGGAGGGCCGAATGAGCAGTTCTTC	CASSLGLAGGPNEQFF
.	TRBJ1-2	TRBV23-1	.	TGCGCCAGCAGTCAGGAAGAAAGGGACGACAGGAACTATGGCTACACCTTC	CASSQEERDDRNYGYTF
.	TRBJ1-1	TRBV6-5	TRBD1	TGTGCCAGCAGTTCCGGGACAGCTTCCACTGAAGCTTTCTTT	CASSSGTASTEAFF
.	TRBJ1-4	TRBV5-6	.	TGTGCCAGCAGCTTGTGGGGGTCTAATGAAAAACTGTTTTTT	CASSLWGSNEKLFF
.	TRBJ2-2	TRBV10-3	.	TGTGCCATCAGTGAGTCAGGCGCGGGACCGAACACCGGGGAGCTGTTTTTT	CAISESGAGPNTGELFF
.	TRBJ2-2	TRBV5-1	.	TGCGCCAGCAGCTACACAGGGAACACCGGGGAGCTGTTTTTT	CASSYTGNTGELFF
.	TRBJ2-1	TRBV5-4	TRBD2	TGTGCCAGCAGCTCCCCTAGCGGACCCAATGAGCAGTTCTTC	CASSSPSGPNEQFF
.	TRBJ2-1	TRBV2	TRBD2	TGTGCCAGCAGTTTAGCGGGAAGCTCCTACAATGAGCAGTTCTTC	CASSLAGSSYNEQFF
.	TRBJ1-3	TRBV4-3	.	TGCGCCAGCAGCCAAGTGGACGGAAACACCATATATTTT	CASSQVDGNTIYF
.	TRBJ2-3	TRBV5-1	.	TGCGCCAGCACCCCGACCCACTCAGGAGATACGCAGTATTTT	CASTPTHSGDTQYF
.	TRBJ1-5	TRBV5-6	.	TGTGCCAGCAGCACCGGGACGGGCAACGGGCCCCAGCATTTT	CASSTGTGNGPQHF
.	TRBJ2-1	TRBV30	.	TGTGCCTGGAGCCCGGGACTTTGGAGCAATGAGCAGTTCTTC	CAWSPGLWSNEQFF
.	TRBJ1-3	TRBV5-4	.	TGTGCCAGCAGCCCGGCACAGGGAAGGGGCTCTGGAAACACCATATATTTT	CASSPAQGRGSGNTIYF
.	TRBJ1-1	TRBV5-4	.	TGTGCCAGCAGCCCCCCCCGCAGGATGAACACTGAAGCTTTCTTT	CASSPPRRMNTEAFF
.	TRBJ1-4	TRBV7-2	.	TGTGCCAGCAGCTTAGAAAGGGCCCTTAATGAAAAACTGTTTTTT	CASSLERALNEKLFF
.	TRBJ1-2	TRBV30	.	TGTGCCTGGAGTGTATCCCGGTCTGGCTACACCTTC	CAWSVSRSGYTF
.	TRBJ2-7	TRBV19	.	TGTGCCAGTAGTATCAGGAGCCCCTACGAGCAGTACTTC	CASSIRSPYEQYF